A selection of T cell receptor beta chains follows, all from one sample in a study of blood T cell repertoires in COVID-19. The method was immunoSEQ multiplex PCR; TCRdb's version includes in-frame clones alone and lacks a portion of them. The sample consists of roughly 140,000 clones, around 90% of them appearing once. Material for sequencing was peripheral blood. The receptors come from a man between 65 and 80 years old with acute or convalescent COVID-19. Both conserved end residues are part of each CDR3. Fields, in order: clone size, D gene, CDR3 length, J gene, V gene, CDR3 DNA, CDR3 protein. D genes are given only for firm matches. Size is omitted from some rows. Given values are once, few, many or a class for expanded clones.

clone size: once
D gene: TRBD1
CDR3 length: 15
J gene: TRBJ2-2
V gene: TRBV6-6
CDR3 DNA: TGTGCCAGCAGTTACGGGACAGGGAAAAGCGGGGAGCTGTTTTTT
CDR3 protein: CASSYGTGKSGELFF

clone size: .
D gene: .
CDR3 length: 15
J gene: TRBJ2-2
V gene: TRBV5-1
CDR3 DNA: TGCGCCAGCAGCTTGTCCAGCGGTAACACCGGGGAGCTGTTTTTT
CDR3 protein: CASSLSSGNTGELFF

clone size: .
D gene: TRBD2
CDR3 length: 16
J gene: TRBJ2-3
V gene: TRBV5-1
CDR3 DNA: TGCGCCAGCAGCCCCGGGACTAACCCTGGCACAGATACGCAGTATTTT
CDR3 protein: CASSPGTNPGTDTQYF

clone size: .
D gene: TRBD1
CDR3 length: 14
J gene: TRBJ1-2
V gene: TRBV6-5
CDR3 DNA: TGTGCCAGCAGGGACAGGGGAGAGGCGTTTGGCTACACCTTC
CDR3 protein: CASRDRGEAFGYTF

clone size: once
D gene: TRBD1
CDR3 length: 12
J gene: TRBJ2-7
V gene: TRBV30
CDR3 DNA: TGTGCCTGGAGGAGGGGGCGGCACGAGCAGTACTTC
CDR3 protein: CAWRRGRHEQYF

clone size: .
D gene: .
CDR3 length: 13
J gene: TRBJ1-6
V gene: TRBV6-5
CDR3 DNA: TGTGCCAGCAGTACAGGGTATAATTCACCCCTCCACTTT
CDR3 protein: CASSTGYNSPLHF

clone size: .
D gene: TRBD1
CDR3 length: 15
J gene: TRBJ1-1
V gene: TRBV28
CDR3 DNA: TGTGCCAGCAGGATACCGGGACAGTTGAACACTGAAGCTTTCTTT
CDR3 protein: CASRIPGQLNTEAFF

clone size: .
D gene: .
CDR3 length: 18
J gene: TRBJ1-4
V gene: TRBV21-1
CDR3 DNA: TGTGCCAGCAGCCCTCGGGAGGGGGGGGTTGCAACTAATGAAAAACTGTTTTTT
CDR3 protein: CASSPREGGVATNEKLFF

clone size: once
D gene: TRBD1
CDR3 length: 15
J gene: TRBJ2-6
V gene: TRBV27
CDR3 DNA: TGTGCCAGCAGCCTGACAGGGGTGGGTGCCAACGTCCTGACTTTC
CDR3 protein: CASSLTGVGANVLTF

clone size: .
D gene: TRBD2
CDR3 length: 18
J gene: TRBJ2-1
V gene: TRBV5-1
CDR3 DNA: TGCGCCAGCACGAGCGGACTAGCGGGGACCCTTAGGGTCAATGAGCAGTTCTTC
CDR3 protein: CASTSGLAGTLRVNEQFF

clone size: once
D gene: TRBD1
CDR3 length: 16
J gene: TRBJ2-2
V gene: TRBV3-1/TRBV3-2
CDR3 DNA: TGTGCCAGCAGCCAAGCGACAGGGCTGAACACCGGGGAGCTGTTTTTT
CDR3 protein: CASSQATGLNTGELFF

clone size: .
D gene: TRBD2
CDR3 length: 15
J gene: TRBJ2-3
V gene: TRBV5-1
CDR3 DNA: TGCGCCAGCAAATCCTTAGCGGGGGGTGTGGATACGCAGTATTTT
CDR3 protein: CASKSLAGGVDTQYF

clone size: .
D gene: .
CDR3 length: 16
J gene: TRBJ1-4
V gene: TRBV7-2
CDR3 DNA: TGTGCCAGCAGACTCGGGACATCTTCAACTAATGAAAAACTGTTTTTT
CDR3 protein: CASRLGTSSTNEKLFF

clone size: .
D gene: .
CDR3 length: 13
J gene: TRBJ2-5
V gene: TRBV10-3
CDR3 DNA: TGTGCCATCAGTGAGCACGGGCAAGAGACCCAGTACTTC
CDR3 protein: CAISEHGQETQYF

clone size: .
D gene: TRBD1
CDR3 length: 15
J gene: TRBJ2-2
V gene: TRBV7-8
CDR3 DNA: TGTGCCAGCAGCACTAGGACAGGGAAGGGCGGGGAGCTGTTTTTT
CDR3 protein: CASSTRTGKGGELFF